One sample yielded the 10 T cell receptor beta chains listed below, sequenced in a study of T cells in tuberculosis. Some clones are missing from TCRdb's copy, which holds only in-frame ones; the method was immunoSEQ multiplex PCR. The sample yields about 36,000 clones, over 90% seen once. The sample taken for sequencing was PBMCs. Receptors were obtained from a donor under 30 with latent tuberculosis or without tuberculosis infection.

The J gene is TRBJ1-1, the V gene TRBV5-1; no clear D. The length of the CDR3 is 16 residues. Looked up from germline, CDR1 is SGHRS and CDR2 is YFSETQ. V was trimmed by 3 bases and J by 0 bases, leaving 15 bases between them. The CDR3 loop reads CASSSGGSQMNTEAFF. The CDR3 coding sequence is TGCGCCAGCAGCTCCGGAGGGTCGCAAATGAACACTGAAGCTTTCTTT.

This sequence joins TRBV10-3 and TRBJ2-3; 9 bases agree with TRBD2. In germline, CDR1 is ENHRY, CDR2 SYGVKD. The CDR3 loop spans 16 amino acids. The trim removed 8 bases at V and 0 bases at J, leaving 9 bases unmatched. This CDR3 reads CAIGDSGGPSTDTQYF. CDR3 DNA sequence: TGTGCCATCGGGGATAGCGGGGGCCCCAGCACAGATACGCAGTATTTT.

The chain joins TRBV6-5 to TRBJ1-2; 12 nucleotides line up with TRBD1. The trim removed 4 bases at V and 7 bases at J, leaving 7 bases unmatched. Germline loops: CDR1 MNHEY, CDR2 SVGAGI. The CDR3 is made up of 15 amino acids. CDR3 nucleotides: TGTGCCAGCAGTTCCCGGGACAGGGGGCGCAGTGGCTACACCTTC. Protein: CASSSRDRGRSGYTF.

The rearrangement links TRBV5-1 to TRBJ2-1; a weak D match, TRBD2 (5 bases). This CDR3 is 16 amino acids long. Per germline, CDR1 SGHRS and CDR2 YFSETQ. The V and J ends lost 0 bases and 4 bases respectively, with 14 bases between them. Written as DNA, the CDR3 is TGCGCCAGCAGCTTGGATGGACTTCCGAATTACAATGAGCAGTTCTTC. This sequence encodes CASSLDGLPNYNEQFF.

The chain recombines TRBV30 with TRBJ2-7; D perhaps matches TRBD1 (6 bases). This CDR3 region has 13 residues. Germline V gene lookup returns CDR1 GTSNPN and CDR2 SVGIG (reference sequence). V was clipped by 3 bases and J by 4 bases, with 13 bases between them. CDR3 coding DNA: TGTGCCTGGAGCACGGACAGCGTTTACGAGCAGTACTTC. As protein: CAWSTDSVYEQYF.

The chain is built from TRBV19 and TRBJ1-5, with a tentative D call TRBD1 (6 bases). The CDR3 length is 15 residues. V was cut by 2 bases and J by 5 bases, with 13 bases left in between. Germline CDR1 and CDR2: LNHDA and SQIVND (reference sequence). CDR3: CASSIKGVGDQPQHF. CDR3 sequence (DNA): TGTGCCAGTAGTATAAAGGGGGTAGGGGATCAGCCCCAGCATTTT.

The CDR3 loop reads CASSFKGTGDSPLHF. The DNA for the CDR3 is TGTGCCAGCAGCTTTAAGGGGACAGGGGATTCACCCCTCCACTTT. The chain carries TRBV7-9 and TRBJ1-6, with 10 bases matching TRBD1. The CDR3 runs to 15 residues. Losses at the gene ends were 3 bases for V and 8 bases for J; bases not matched to a gene: 4. Germline V CDR1 and CDR2: SEHNR, FQNEAQ (reference sequence). Complete variable domain (other parts from reference TRBV7-9 and TRBJ1-6): DTGVSQNPRHKITKRGQNVTFRCDPISEHNRLYWYRQTLGQGPEFLTYFQNEAQLEKSRLLSDRFSAERPKGSFSTLEIQRTEQGDSAMYLCASSFKGTGDSPLHFGNGTRLTVT.

This clone was counted a single time. This chain links TRBV5-1 with TRBJ1-5; no clear D gene. V was clipped by 0 bases and J by 3 bases, with 10 bases between them. CDR1 and CDR2 (germline): SGHRS, YFSETQ. The CDR3 is made up of 15 amino acids. In DNA form, the CDR3 reads TGCGCCAGCAGCTTGGACAGTACCCCCAATCAGCCCCAGCATTTT. Amino acid sequence: CASSLDSTPNQPQHF.

J is TRBJ2-2 and V is TRBV2; D unclear. Trimming shortened V by 5 bases and J by 8 bases, and 6 bases separated the two germline ends. CDR1 and CDR2 from the germline V gene are SNHLY and FYNNEI. The CDR3 sequence is 11 residues long. The CDR3 protein is CASSMRGELFF. The CDR3 nucleotides read TGTGCCAGCAGTATGCGGGGGGAGCTGTTTTTT.

This chain uses TRBV5-1 with TRBJ2-1; D is perhaps TRBD2 (7 bases). The CDR3 has 15 residues. The germline gives CDR1 SGHRS, CDR2 YFSETQ. Trimming cost V 4 bases and J 5 bases, with 16 bases left between them. CDR3 region: CASSGGAFSDNEQFF. The CDR3 coding sequence is TGCGCCAGCAGCGGGGGGGCGTTTAGCGACAATGAGCAGTTCTTC.